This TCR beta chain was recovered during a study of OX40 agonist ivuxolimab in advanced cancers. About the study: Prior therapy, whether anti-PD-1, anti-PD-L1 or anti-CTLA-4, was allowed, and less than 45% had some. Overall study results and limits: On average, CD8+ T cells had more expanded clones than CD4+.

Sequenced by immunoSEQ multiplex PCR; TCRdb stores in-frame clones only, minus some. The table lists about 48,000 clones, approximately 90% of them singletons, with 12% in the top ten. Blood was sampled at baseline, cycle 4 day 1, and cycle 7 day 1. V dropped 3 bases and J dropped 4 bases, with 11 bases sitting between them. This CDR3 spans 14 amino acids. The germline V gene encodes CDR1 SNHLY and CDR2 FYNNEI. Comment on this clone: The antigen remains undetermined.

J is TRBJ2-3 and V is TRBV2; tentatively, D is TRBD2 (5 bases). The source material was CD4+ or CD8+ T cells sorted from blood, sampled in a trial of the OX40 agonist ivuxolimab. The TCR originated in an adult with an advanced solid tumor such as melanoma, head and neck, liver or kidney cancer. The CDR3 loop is CASSEGVGPDTQYF. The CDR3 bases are TGTGCCAGCAGTGAGGGAGTTGGTCCAGATACGCAGTATTTT.